The 18 T cell receptor beta chains presented below share a single source sample, sequenced in a study of chemoradiotherapy in HPV16-positive cancers. Profiling relied on immunoSEQ multiplex PCR, and the TCRdb table lists in-frame clones only, not all of them. This sample yields about 3,000 clones, of which over 70% are seen a single time; roughly 6.4% belongs to the top ten. Sequenced here: tumor tissue, sampled from a patient who underwent chemoradiotherapy. The receptors here all came from a human donor with HPV-associated anogenital cancer.

The chain recombines TRBV5-4 with TRBJ2-3, with 8 bases that match TRBD1. Germline V CDR1 and CDR2: SGHNT, YYREEE (reference sequence). J lost 2 bases, V lost 0 bases, and 5 bases had no gene match. CDR3 size: 16 residues. The chain's CDR3 is CASSLVQDRDTDTQYF. The CDR3 DNA follows: TGTGCCAGCAGCTTGGTGCAGGACAGGGACACAGATACGCAGTATTTT.

This clone has more than one count but fewer than ten. The CDR3 DNA is TGTGCCAGTAGTTCCCTTGGGGGCTTGAACACCGGGGAGCTGTTTTTT. Protein: CASSSLGGLNTGELFF. The genes are TRBV19 and TRBJ2-2; tentatively, D is TRBD1 (6 bases). The germline V gene encodes CDR1 LNHDA and CDR2 SQIVND (reference sequence). Trimming pared 5 bases from V and 1 base from J, leaving 14 bases between. This CDR3 comprises 16 residues.

The chain recombines TRBV11-1 with TRBJ2-7; D perhaps matches TRBD1 (6 bases). CDR3 size: 14 residues. Between the trimmed V and J ends, which lost 1 base and 2 bases, there was a span of 9 bases. Germline-derived CDR1 and CDR2 are SGHAT and FQDESV (reference sequence). CDR3 residues: CASSLGRTAYEQYF. The CDR3 nucleotides are TGTGCCAGCAGCTTAGGTCGGACAGCCTACGAGCAGTACTTC.

This chain connects TRBV5-4 to TRBJ2-5, with D perhaps TRBD1 (5 bases). The J call could be wrong; TRBJ2-7 is a better fit for the DNA end. The CDR3 consists of 13 residues. Germline assignment: CDR1 SGHNT and CDR2 YYREEE (reference sequence). For the CDR3, the DNA is TGTGCCAGCAGCTTGCAGGGATCCTACGAGCAGTACTTC. It translates to CASSLQGSYEQYF.

The CDR3 here is CASSPGQNNEQFF. CDR3 nucleotides: TGTGCCAGCAGCCCGGGACAGAACAATGAGCAGTTCTTC. This chain uses TRBV7-7 with TRBJ2-1; 7 bases are a match to TRBD1. This CDR3 contains 13 residues. With V trimmed by 5 bases and J by 5 bases, 3 bases remained unmatched. The germline gives CDR1 SSHAT, CDR2 FNYEAQ (reference sequence).

The rearrangement joins TRBV9 to TRBJ2-5, with D possibly being TRBD2 (6 bases). The germline V gene has CDR1 SGDLS and CDR2 YYNGEE. The CDR3 extends over 15 amino acids. V dropped 0 bases and J dropped 1 base, with 10 bases sitting between them. CDR3 sequence: CASSVGPGLQETQYF. In nucleotides, the CDR3 is TGTGCCAGCAGCGTAGGGCCGGGACTCCAAGAGACCCAGTACTTC.

The chain is built from TRBV29-1 and TRBJ2-3; 7 bases match TRBD1. The V and J ends lost 2 bases and 2 bases, in that order; junction bases with no gene match: 4. This CDR3 has 14 residues. Germline V gene data show CDR1 as SQVTM and CDR2 as ANQGSEA. The CDR3 nucleotides are TGCAGCGTTGAAAAGGGGGCCCACACAGATACGCAGTATTTT. Translated: CSVEKGAHTDTQYF.

This clone was seen just once. This chain links TRBV19 with TRBJ2-7, with 11 bases identical to TRBD2. J lost 3 bases, V lost 8 bases, and 0 bases had no gene match. The CDR3 has 12 amino acids. The germline V gene encodes CDR1 LNHDA and CDR2 SQIVND (reference sequence). The CDR3, as DNA: TGTGCCAGTGGGACTAGCGGCTACGAGCAGTACTTC. Amino acids: CASGTSGYEQYF.

The rearrangement joins TRBV6-6 to TRBJ1-6, with TRBD1 as a possible D gene (5 bases). The CDR3 runs to 15 residues. Germline loops: CDR1 MNHNY, CDR2 SVGAGI (reference sequence). Trimming stripped 0 bases from V and 7 bases from J, with 10 bases between. The CDR3 sequence is CASSYSIAGNSPLHF. DNA of the CDR3: TGTGCCAGCAGTTACTCGATTGCAGGGAATTCACCCCTCCACTTT.

The rearrangement uses TRBV9 and TRBJ2-2, with a weak D call TRBD2 (6 bases). This CDR3 has 16 residues. Deletions cut 2 bases from V and 3 bases from J, with 14 bases between. Germline CDR1 and CDR2: SGDLS and YYNGEE. The CDR3 region is CASSVGRGIDTGELFF. The CDR3 DNA follows: TGTGCCAGCAGCGTGGGTCGGGGGATCGACACCGGGGAGCTGTTTTTT. Full variable domain (rest looked up from reference TRBV9 and TRBJ2-2): DSGVTQTPKHLITATGQRVTLRCSPRSGDLSVYWYQQSLDQGLQFLIQYYNGEERAKGNILERFSAQQFPDLHSELNLSSLELGDSALYFCASSVGRGIDTGELFFGEGSRLTVL.

This clone was recorded once. The chain couples TRBV19 to TRBJ2-5; the D gene is possibly TRBD2 (6 bases). This CDR3 is built from 14 residues. Trimming stripped 5 bases from V and 4 bases from J, with 14 bases between. Germline V gene data show CDR1 as LNHDA and CDR2 as SQIVND (reference sequence). CDR3 DNA sequence: TGTGCCAGTAGTCCTCAAACCGGGGGAGAGACCCAGTACTTC. As protein: CASSPQTGGETQYF.

The table lists this clone with a few counts. The chain employs TRBV6-4 and TRBJ2-1; no reliable D call. Per the germline V gene, CDR1 is MRHNA and CDR2 is SNTAGT. The CDR3 runs to 14 residues. V was pared by 0 bases and J by 9 bases, with 12 bases between. CDR3 sequence: CASSDSGSPSEQFF. The CDR3 nucleotides are TGTGCCAGCAGTGACTCAGGGTCCCCGAGTGAGCAGTTCTTC.

V and J are TRBV7-9 and TRBJ2-2, with 8 bases lining up with TRBD1. J gave up 5 bases and V 4 bases, and 9 bases lay outside the gene matches. Germline CDR1 is SEHNR and CDR2 is FQNEAQ (reference sequence). The CDR3 runs 16 residues. The CDR3 here is CASSSAGGRLTGELFF. In DNA, the CDR3 is TGTGCCAGCAGCTCAGCAGGGGGCCGATTAACCGGGGAGCTGTTTTTT.

This clone was detected once. This chain joins TRBV18 and TRBJ1-1, with D perhaps TRBD1 (5 bases). Germline V gene lookup returns CDR1 KGHSH and CDR2 LQKENI. V lost 2 bases and J 5 bases, leaving 18 bases between the germline ends. CDR3 length equals 16 residues. The CDR3 nucleotides are TGTGCCAGCTCACCAGGCACGGGGGGAGATGGGACTGAAGCTTTCTTT. Translated, it gives CASSPGTGGDGTEAFF.

This chain connects TRBV19 to TRBJ2-7, with no clear D. In germline, CDR1 is LNHDA, CDR2 SQIVND (reference sequence). The V end was cut by 6 bases, the J end by 5 bases, with 20 bases between. This CDR3 is built from 15 residues. CDR3 sequence (DNA): TGTGCCAGTAGAATCGGTCCAGCTGCGTCCAACGAGCAGTACTTC. It yields the protein CASRIGPAASNEQYF.

The chain recombines TRBV5-6 with TRBJ2-3, with a weak D call TRBD1 (5 bases). This CDR3 has 11 amino acids. Germline V CDR1 and CDR2: SGHDT, YYEEEE. The V end was cut by 4 bases, the J end by 5 bases, with 5 bases between. The CDR3 loop reads CASSRGDTQYF. The CDR3 bases are TGTGCCAGCAGCAGGGGAGATACGCAGTATTTT.

This clone was recorded a few times. V is TRBV5-1 and J is TRBJ2-7; possibly TRBD2 for D (6 bases). The germline gives CDR1 SGHRS, CDR2 YFSETQ. Trimming took 0 bases from V and 5 from J, leaving 12 bases between them. The CDR3 extends over 14 amino acids. The CDR3 region is CASSLGGVEDEQYF. CDR3 DNA sequence: TGCGCCAGCAGCTTGGGCGGGGTAGAGGACGAGCAGTACTTC.

The chain carries TRBV10-1 and TRBJ2-3; TRBD2 agrees at 8 bases. The trim removed 3 bases at V and 6 bases at J, leaving 11 bases unmatched. Germline V gives CDR1 WNHNN, CDR2 SYGVQD (reference sequence). CDR3 length: 16 residues. CDR3 in amino acids: CASSEAGRGDRDTQYF. In DNA, the CDR3 is TGCGCCAGCAGTGAAGCGGGGCGGGGGGATAGGGATACGCAGTATTTT.